The present entry profiles one TCR beta chain with its context. Its matching antigen is unknown. The data belong to a study of radiation and T cells in renal cell carcinoma. Regarding the study as a whole: In blood, top tumor clones expanded by 2 weeks, shrinking by 4.

The sample's time point: baseline pretreatment blood. The treatment denotes: 15 Gy SBRT to primary tumor, nephrectomy 4 weeks later. Method: immunoSEQ multiplex PCR; TCRdb's copy keeps in-frame clones and lacks some. The profile covers 130,000 to 150,000 clones, with about 88% appearing a single time and 12% taken by the ten largest. V was pared by 7 bases and J by 1 base, with 11 bases between. The germline V gene encodes CDR1 SNHLY and CDR2 FYNNEI. CDR3 length: 14 amino acids. The V and J genes are TRBV2 and TRBJ1-5; D perhaps matches TRBD1 (5 bases). The source material was blood, sampled from a patient whose treatment included radiotherapy and nephrectomy. The TCR was taken from a woman aged 50 to 60 with renal cell carcinoma. CDR3 loop: CASTLRVSNQPQHF. The CDR3 DNA reads TGTGCCAGCACGCTCAGGGTAAGCAATCAGCCCCAGCATTTT.